The present TCR beta chain was sequenced within a study of low-dose radiotherapy and immunotherapy resistance in tumors. Germline V gene lookup returns CDR1 SGHDN and CDR2 FVKESK. Trimming took 4 bases from V and 7 from J; bases not matched to a gene: 7. CDR3 size: 15 residues. This clonotype was seen ten or more times. cDNA synthesis used a TRAV/TRBV-specific primer set for both chains. TCRs were amplified for around 20 PCR cycles with a constant-region primer and V-primer adapter. MiXCR, applied by TCRdb to the reads, yields one record per CDR3 protein. The sample comprises some 88,000 distinct CDR3 sequences, under 10% of which are singletons, and under 1.1% rests with the top ten. Specified time point: before trial treatment.

The sample was PBMCs, taken before treatment. This sequence was found in a male donor with prostate cancer. This chain connects TRBV14 to TRBJ1-4, with TRBD1 matching over 9 bases. CDR3 sequence (DNA): TGTGCCAGCAGCCTCTCCGGGACAGGGCCTGAAAAACTGTTTTTT. Residues: CASSLSGTGPEKLFF.